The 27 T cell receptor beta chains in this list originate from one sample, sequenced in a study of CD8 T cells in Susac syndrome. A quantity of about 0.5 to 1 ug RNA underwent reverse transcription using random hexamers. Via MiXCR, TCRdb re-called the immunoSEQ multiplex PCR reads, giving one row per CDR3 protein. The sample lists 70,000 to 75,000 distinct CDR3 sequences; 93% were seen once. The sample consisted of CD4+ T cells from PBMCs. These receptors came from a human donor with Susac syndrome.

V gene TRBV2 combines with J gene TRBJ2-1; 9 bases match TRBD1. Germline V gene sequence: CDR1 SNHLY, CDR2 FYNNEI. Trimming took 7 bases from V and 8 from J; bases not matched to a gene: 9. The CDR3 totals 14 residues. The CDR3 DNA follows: TGTGCCAGCACCCGGGACAGGGCCCTCGATGAGCAGTTCTTC. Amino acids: CASTRDRALDEQFF.

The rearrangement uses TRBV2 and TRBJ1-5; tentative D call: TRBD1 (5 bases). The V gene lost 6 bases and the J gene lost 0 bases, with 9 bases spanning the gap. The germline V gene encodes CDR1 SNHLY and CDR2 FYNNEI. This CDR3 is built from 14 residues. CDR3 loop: CASRRGYSNQPQHF. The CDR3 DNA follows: TGTGCCAGCAGGAGGGGATATAGCAATCAGCCCCAGCATTTT. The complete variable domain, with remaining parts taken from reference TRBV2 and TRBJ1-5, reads EPEVTQTPSHQVTQMGQEVILRCVPISNHLYFYWYRQILGQKVEFLVSFYNNEISEKSEIFDDQFSVERPDGSNFTLKIRSTKLEDSAMYFCASRRGYSNQPQHFGDGTRLSIL.

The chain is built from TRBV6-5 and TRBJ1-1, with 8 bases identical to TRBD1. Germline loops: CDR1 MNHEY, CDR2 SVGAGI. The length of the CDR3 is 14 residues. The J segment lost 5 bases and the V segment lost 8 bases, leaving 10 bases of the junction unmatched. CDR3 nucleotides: TGTGCCAGCTTCCAGCAGGGGGCATGGACTGAAGCTTTCTTT. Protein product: CASFQQGAWTEAFF.

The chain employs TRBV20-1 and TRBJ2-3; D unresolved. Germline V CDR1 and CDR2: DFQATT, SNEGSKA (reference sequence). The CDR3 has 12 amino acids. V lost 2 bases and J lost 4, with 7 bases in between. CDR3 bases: TGCAGTGCTAGAAGAATCGCAGATACGCAGTATTTT. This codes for CSARRIADTQYF.

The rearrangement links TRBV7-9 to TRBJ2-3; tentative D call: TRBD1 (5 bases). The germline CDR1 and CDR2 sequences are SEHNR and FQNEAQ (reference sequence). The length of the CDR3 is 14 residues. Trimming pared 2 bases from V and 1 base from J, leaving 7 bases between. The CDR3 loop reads CASSLKGRTDTQYF. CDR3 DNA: TGTGCCAGCAGCTTAAAGGGGCGCACAGATACGCAGTATTTT. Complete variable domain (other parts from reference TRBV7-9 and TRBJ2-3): DTGVSQNPRHKITKRGQNVTFRCDPISEHNRLYWYRQTLGQGPEFLTYFQNEAQLEKSRLLSDRFSAERPKGSFSTLEIQRTEQGDSAMYLCASSLKGRTDTQYFGPGTRLTVL.

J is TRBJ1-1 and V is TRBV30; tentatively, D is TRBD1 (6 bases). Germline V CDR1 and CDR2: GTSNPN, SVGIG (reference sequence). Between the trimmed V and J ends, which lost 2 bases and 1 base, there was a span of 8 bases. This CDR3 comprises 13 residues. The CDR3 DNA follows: TGTGCCTGGAGTCTAGGGGGGAACACTGAAGCTTTCTTT. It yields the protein CAWSLGGNTEAFF.

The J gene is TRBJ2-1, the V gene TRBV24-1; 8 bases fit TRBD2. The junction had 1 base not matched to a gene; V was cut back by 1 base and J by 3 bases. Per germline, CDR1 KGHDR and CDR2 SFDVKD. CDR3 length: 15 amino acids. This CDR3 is CATSDLAGDYNEQFF. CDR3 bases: TGTGCCACCAGTGATTTAGCGGGGGACTACAATGAGCAGTTCTTC.

The CDR3 region has the DNA TGTGCCAGCATATACATGGGAGGACACAATGAGCAGTTCTTC. Translating gives CASIYMGGHNEQFF. This chain uses TRBV6-6 with TRBJ2-1, with D tentatively TRBD2 (6 bases). Trimming stripped 7 bases from V and 5 bases from J, with 15 bases between. The CDR3 has 14 amino acids. From germline, CDR1 is MNHNY and CDR2 SVGAGI (reference sequence).

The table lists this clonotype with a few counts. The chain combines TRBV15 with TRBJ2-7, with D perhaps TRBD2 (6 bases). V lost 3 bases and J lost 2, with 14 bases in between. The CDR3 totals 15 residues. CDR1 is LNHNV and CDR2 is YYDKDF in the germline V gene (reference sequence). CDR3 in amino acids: CATSSGLTGPYEQYF. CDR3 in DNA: TGTGCCACCAGCAGCGGACTAACCGGCCCCTACGAGCAGTACTTC.

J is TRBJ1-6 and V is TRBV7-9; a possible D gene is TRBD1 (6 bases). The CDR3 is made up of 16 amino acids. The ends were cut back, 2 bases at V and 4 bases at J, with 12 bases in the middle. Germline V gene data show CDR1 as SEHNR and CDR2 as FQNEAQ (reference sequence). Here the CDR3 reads CASSLIRTEYNSPLHF. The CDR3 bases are TGTGCCAGCAGCTTAATCCGGACAGAGTATAATTCACCCCTCCACTTT. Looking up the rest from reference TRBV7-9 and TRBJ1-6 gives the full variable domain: DTGVSQNPRHKITKRGQNVTFRCDPISEHNRLYWYRQTLGQGPEFLTYFQNEAQLEKSRLLSDRFSAERPKGSFSTLEIQRTEQGDSAMYLCASSLIRTEYNSPLHFGNGTRLTVT.

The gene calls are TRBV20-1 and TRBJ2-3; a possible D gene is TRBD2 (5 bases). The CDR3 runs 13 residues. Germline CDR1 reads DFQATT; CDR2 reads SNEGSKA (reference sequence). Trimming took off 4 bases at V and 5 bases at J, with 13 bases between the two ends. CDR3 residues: CSATSRGGDTQYF. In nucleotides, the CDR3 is TGCAGTGCTACTAGCCGCGGTGGAGATACGCAGTATTTT.

CDR3 in DNA: TGTGCCTGGAGGGATGGCAGGGGAAGCAATCAGCCCCAGCATTTT. Translated: CAWRDGRGSNQPQHF. The V and J genes are TRBV30 and TRBJ1-5; D is perhaps TRBD1 (6 bases). This CDR3 region has 15 residues. Deletions cut 3 bases from V and 1 base from J, with 13 bases between. Germline V gene data show CDR1 as GTSNPN and CDR2 as SVGIG (reference sequence).

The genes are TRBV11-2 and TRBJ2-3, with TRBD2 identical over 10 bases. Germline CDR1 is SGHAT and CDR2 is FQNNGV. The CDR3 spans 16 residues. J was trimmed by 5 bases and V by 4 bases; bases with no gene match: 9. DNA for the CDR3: TGTGCCAGCAGCTCGGTAGCGGGGGGCCCTGGAGATACGCAGTATTTT. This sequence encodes CASSSVAGGPGDTQYF.

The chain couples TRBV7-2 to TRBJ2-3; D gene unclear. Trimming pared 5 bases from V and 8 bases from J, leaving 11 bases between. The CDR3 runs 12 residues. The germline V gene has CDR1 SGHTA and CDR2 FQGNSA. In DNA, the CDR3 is TGTGCCAGCAGCCCACGGATGGGTACGCAGTATTTT. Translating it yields CASSPRMGTQYF.

CDR3 sequence: CASSISLIDSYNEQFF. In DNA form, the CDR3 reads TGTGCCAGCAGCATCTCTTTGATAGATTCTTACAATGAGCAGTTCTTC. The gene calls are TRBV11-1 and TRBJ2-1; no reliable D call. CDR1 SGHAT and CDR2 FQDESV come from the germline V gene (reference sequence). V shed 5 bases and J shed 4 bases, with 18 bases lying between them. The CDR3 is 16 amino acids.

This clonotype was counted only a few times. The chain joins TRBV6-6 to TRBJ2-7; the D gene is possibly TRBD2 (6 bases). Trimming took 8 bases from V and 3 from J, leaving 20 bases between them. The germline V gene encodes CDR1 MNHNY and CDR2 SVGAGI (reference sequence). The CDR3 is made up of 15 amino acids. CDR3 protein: CASRALGGKDYEQYF. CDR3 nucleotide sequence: TGTGCCAGCCGAGCTCTGGGGGGAAAAGACTACGAGCAGTACTTC.

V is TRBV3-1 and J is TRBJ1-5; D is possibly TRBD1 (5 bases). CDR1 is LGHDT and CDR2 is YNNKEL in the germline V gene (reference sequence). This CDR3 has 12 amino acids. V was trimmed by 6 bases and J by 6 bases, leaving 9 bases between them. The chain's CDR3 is CASSGDGQPQHF. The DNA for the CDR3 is TGTGCCAGCAGTGGGGACGGTCAGCCCCAGCATTTT.

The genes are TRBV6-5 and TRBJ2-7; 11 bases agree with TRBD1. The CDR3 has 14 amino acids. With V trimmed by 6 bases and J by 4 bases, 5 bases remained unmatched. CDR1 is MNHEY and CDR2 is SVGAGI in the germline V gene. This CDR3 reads CASRTGTGGYEQYF. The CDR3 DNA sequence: TGTGCCAGCAGAACCGGGACAGGGGGTTACGAGCAGTACTTC.

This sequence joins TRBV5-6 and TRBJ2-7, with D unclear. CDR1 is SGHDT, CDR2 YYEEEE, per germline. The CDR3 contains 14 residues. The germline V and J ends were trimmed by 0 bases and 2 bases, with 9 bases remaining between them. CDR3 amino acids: CASSLERVPYEQYF. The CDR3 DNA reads TGTGCCAGCAGCTTGGAGCGAGTCCCCTACGAGCAGTACTTC.

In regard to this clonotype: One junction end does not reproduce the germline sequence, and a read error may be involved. CDR3 sequence reads: CGSSFTGTGMNTEAFF. In nucleotides, the CDR3 is TGTGGCAGCAGCTTTACCGGGACAGGCATGAACACTGAAGCTTTCTTT. The J gene is TRBJ1-1, the V gene TRBV28; the match to TRBD1 covers 8 bases. Per germline, CDR1 MDHEN and CDR2 SYDVKM. The CDR3 contains 16 residues. Variable domain in full (rest from reference TRBV28 and TRBJ1-1): DVKVTQSSRYLVKRTGEKVFLECVQDMDHENMFWYRQDPGLGLRLIYFSYDVKMKEKGDIPEGYSVSREKKERFSLILESASTNQTSMYLCGSSFTGTGMNTEAFFGQGTRLTVV.

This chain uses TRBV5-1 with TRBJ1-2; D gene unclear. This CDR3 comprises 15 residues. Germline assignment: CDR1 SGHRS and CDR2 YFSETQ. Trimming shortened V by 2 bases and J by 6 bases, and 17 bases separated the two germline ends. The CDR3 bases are TGCGCCAGCAGCTTTGCTCCGGGGATTGGAAATGGCTACACCTTC. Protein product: CASSFAPGIGNGYTF. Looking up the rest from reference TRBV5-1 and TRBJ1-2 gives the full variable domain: KAGVTQTPRYLIKTRGQQVTLSCSPISGHRSVSWYQQTPGQGLQFLFEYFSETQRNKGNFPGRFSGRQFSNSRSEMNVSTLELGDSALYLCASSFAPGIGNGYTFGSGTRLTVV.

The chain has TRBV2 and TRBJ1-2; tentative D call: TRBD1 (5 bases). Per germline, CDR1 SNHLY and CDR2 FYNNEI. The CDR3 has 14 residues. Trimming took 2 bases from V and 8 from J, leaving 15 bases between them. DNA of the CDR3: TGTGCCAGCAGTGAATGGCAGGGAGTCGGGGGCTACACCTTC. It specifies CASSEWQGVGGYTF. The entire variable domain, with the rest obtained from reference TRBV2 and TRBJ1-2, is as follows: EPEVTQTPSHQVTQMGQEVILRCVPISNHLYFYWYRQILGQKVEFLVSFYNNEISEKSEIFDDQFSVERPDGSNFTLKIRSTKLEDSAMYFCASSEWQGVGGYTFGSGTRLTVV.

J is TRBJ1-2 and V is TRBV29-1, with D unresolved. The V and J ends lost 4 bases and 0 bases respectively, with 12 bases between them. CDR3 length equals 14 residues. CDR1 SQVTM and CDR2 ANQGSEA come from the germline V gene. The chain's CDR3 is CSVGSVASNYGYTF. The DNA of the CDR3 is TGCAGCGTTGGGTCGGTTGCTTCTAACTATGGCTACACCTTC.

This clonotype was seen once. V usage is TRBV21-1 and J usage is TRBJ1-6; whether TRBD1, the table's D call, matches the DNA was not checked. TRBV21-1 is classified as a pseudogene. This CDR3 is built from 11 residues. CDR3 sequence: CASPLGSPLHF. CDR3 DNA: TGTGCCAGTCCCCTCGGTTCACCCCTCCACTTT.

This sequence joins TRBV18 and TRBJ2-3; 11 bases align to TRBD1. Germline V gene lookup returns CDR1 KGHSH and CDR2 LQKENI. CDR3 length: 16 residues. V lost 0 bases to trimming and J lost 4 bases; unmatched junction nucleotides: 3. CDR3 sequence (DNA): TGTGCCAGCTCACCACCTCCGGGACAGGGGGCAGATACGCAGTATTTT. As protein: CASSPPPGQGADTQYF.

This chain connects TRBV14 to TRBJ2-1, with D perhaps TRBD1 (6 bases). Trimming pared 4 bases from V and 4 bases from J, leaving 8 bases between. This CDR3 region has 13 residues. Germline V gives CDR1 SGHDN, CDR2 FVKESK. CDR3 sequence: CASSRGQYNEQFF. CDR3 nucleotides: TGTGCCAGCAGCCGAGGACAGTACAATGAGCAGTTCTTC. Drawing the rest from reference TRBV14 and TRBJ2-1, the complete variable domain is EAGVTQFPSHSVIEKGQTVTLRCDPISGHDNLYWYRRVMGKEIKFLLHFVKESKQDESGMPNNRFLAERTGGTYSTLKVQPAELEDSGVYFCASSRGQYNEQFFGPGTRLTVL.

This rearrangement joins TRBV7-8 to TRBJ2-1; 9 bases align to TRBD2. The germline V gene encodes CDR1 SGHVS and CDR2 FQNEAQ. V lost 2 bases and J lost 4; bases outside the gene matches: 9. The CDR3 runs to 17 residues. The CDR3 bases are TGTGCCAGCAGCTTACCGAGGAGACTAGCGGTTTACAATGAGCAGTTCTTC. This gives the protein CASSLPRRLAVYNEQFF. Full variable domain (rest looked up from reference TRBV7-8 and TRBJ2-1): GAGVSQSPRYKVAKRGQDVALRCDPISGHVSLFWYQQALGQGPEFLTYFQNEAQLDKSGLPSDRFFAERPEGSVSTLKIQRTQQEDSAVYLCASSLPRRLAVYNEQFFGPGTRLTVL.